This T cell receptor beta chain was sequenced in a study of OX40 agonist ivuxolimab in advanced cancers. Any history of autoimmune disease or systemic immunosuppression disqualified patients. TCRdb's table, derived via immunoSEQ multiplex PCR, lists solely in-frame clones and lacks some. The table lists roughly 70,000 clones, about nine tenths of them singletons. CDR1 SGHTA and CDR2 FQGNSA come from the germline V gene. This CDR3 has 13 amino acids. Trimming took 10 bases from V and 2 from J, leaving 11 bases between them. The chain uses TRBV7-2 and TRBJ2-2; D is perhaps TRBD1 (5 bases). The receptor was derived from an adult with an advanced solid tumor such as melanoma, head and neck, liver or kidney cancer. The sample consisted of CD4+ or CD8+ T cells sorted from blood, taken in a trial of the OX40 agonist ivuxolimab. As DNA, the CDR3 is TGTGCCACCTCCGGACAAAACACCGGGGAGCTGTTTTTT. It specifies CATSGQNTGELFF.